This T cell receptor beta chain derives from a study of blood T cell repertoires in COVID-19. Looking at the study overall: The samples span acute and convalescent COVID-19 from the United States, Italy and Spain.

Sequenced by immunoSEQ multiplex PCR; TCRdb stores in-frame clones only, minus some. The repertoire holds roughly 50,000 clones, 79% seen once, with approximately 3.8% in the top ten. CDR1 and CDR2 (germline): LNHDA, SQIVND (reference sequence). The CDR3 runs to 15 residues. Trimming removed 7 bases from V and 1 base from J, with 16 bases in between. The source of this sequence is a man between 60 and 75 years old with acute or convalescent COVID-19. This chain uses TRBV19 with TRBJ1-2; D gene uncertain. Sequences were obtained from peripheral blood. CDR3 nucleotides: TGTGCCAGTACCATCAACATATACGATAACTATGGCTACACCTTC. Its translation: CASTINIYDNYGYTF.